These 12 T cell receptor beta chains were sequenced from one sample in a study of PD-1 blockade in mismatch repair-deficient tumors. Sequenced by immunoSEQ multiplex PCR; TCRdb stores in-frame clones only, minus some. The data hold under 50,000 clones, with roughly 83% observed a single time. Sequencing used PBMCs, obtained approximately 41 weeks after starting pembrolizumab. The receptor source for this set is an adult with mismatch repair-deficient cancer.

The chain links TRBV25-1 to TRBJ1-6; D gene unclear. V shed 2 bases and J shed 1 base, with 6 bases lying between them. The CDR3 extends over 15 amino acids. Per the germline V gene, CDR1 is MGHDK and CDR2 is SYGVNS. Here the CDR3 reads CASSETVSYNSPLHF. In DNA, the CDR3 is TGTGCCAGCAGTGAAACAGTGTCCTATAATTCACCCCTCCACTTT.

CDR3 sequence: CASSILGTVNTEAFF. The CDR3 bases are TGTGCCAGTAGTATTTTGGGGACAGTGAACACTGAAGCTTTCTTT. The rearrangement joins TRBV19 to TRBJ1-1; 7 bases fit TRBD1. The CDR3 sequence is 15 residues long. Germline V gene lookup returns CDR1 LNHDA and CDR2 SQIVND (reference sequence). With V trimmed by 3 bases and J by 0 bases, 4 bases remained unmatched.

The CDR3 DNA reads as TGTGCCAGCAGCGTAGGACGGGTAACGGGAAACACCATATATTTT. Protein product: CASSVGRVTGNTIYF. V and J are TRBV9 and TRBJ1-3; no reliable D call. Per the germline V gene, CDR1 is SGDLS and CDR2 is YYNGEE. This CDR3 is 15 amino acids long. V lost 0 bases to trimming and J lost 4 bases, with 11 bases between them.

The chain links TRBV5-1 to TRBJ2-5, with a tentative D call TRBD2 (6 bases). Trimming removed 3 bases from V and 1 base from J, with 16 bases in between. The CDR3 has 16 amino acids. Germline V lookup: CDR1 SGHRS, CDR2 YFSETQ. For the CDR3, the DNA is TGCGCCAGCAGCTCCGGGGGTTTCGGGGGCCAAGAGACCCAGTACTTC. Translating it yields CASSSGGFGGQETQYF.

The chain is built from TRBV7-8 and TRBJ2-5; D gene ambiguous. The end of the DNA fits TRBJ2-7 better, so the J call may be wrong. Germline V lookup: CDR1 SGHVS, CDR2 FQNEAQ. CDR3 length equals 17 residues. CDR3: CASSLVAGPKTSYEQYF. Here the CDR3 DNA reads TGTGCCAGCAGCTTAGTCGCTGGGCCTAAAACATCCTACGAGCAGTACTTC.

J is TRBJ2-6 and V is TRBV5-1; tentative D call: TRBD1 (5 bases). Germline V CDR1 and CDR2: SGHRS, YFSETQ. The CDR3 consists of 18 residues. With 1 base removed from V and 0 bases from J, the gap between germline ends came to 14 bases. The CDR3, as DNA: TGCGCCAGCAGCTTGCAGGGCGTACTAACCTCTGGGGCCAACGTCCTGACTTTC. It specifies CASSLQGVLTSGANVLTF.

The chain links TRBV7-2 to TRBJ1-1; maybe TRBD1 (5 bases). CDR3 length: 14 amino acids. The V gene lost 3 bases and the J gene lost 4 bases, with 12 bases spanning the gap. CDR1 SGHTA and CDR2 FQGNSA come from the germline V gene. CDR3 DNA sequence: TGTGCCAGCAGCTTTACGGGGGGTTCCACTGAAGCTTTCTTT. The encoded protein is CASSFTGGSTEAFF.

This chain uses TRBV6-1 with TRBJ1-2; D is undetermined. This CDR3 spans 14 amino acids. Germline V gene sequence: CDR1 MNHNS, CDR2 SASEGT. V was shortened by 1 base and J by 0 bases, with 6 bases between the two germline ends. The CDR3 nucleotides are TGTGCCAGCAGTGAAGGCGGAACTAACTATGGCTACACCTTC. It is translated as CASSEGGTNYGYTF.

The CDR3 region has the DNA TGTGCCAGCAGCACTAGCGGGAGTGGCGATACGCAGTATTTT. Its translation is CASSTSGSGDTQYF. V is TRBV7-3 and J is TRBJ2-3; 11 bases map to TRBD2. J was trimmed by 6 bases and V by 5 bases; bases with no gene match: 4. This CDR3 contains 14 residues. Germline V gene sequence: CDR1 SGHTA, CDR2 FQGTGA.

V gene TRBV19 combines with J gene TRBJ2-6; D may be TRBD1 (6 bases). Germline V gives CDR1 LNHDA, CDR2 SQIVND (reference sequence). The CDR3 is 15 amino acids. V shed 5 bases and J shed 2 bases, with 10 bases lying between them. The CDR3 coding sequence is TGTGCCAGTAGTCTACAGGGTACTGGGGCCAACGTCCTGACTTTC. It is translated as CASSLQGTGANVLTF. Variable domain in full (rest from reference TRBV19 and TRBJ2-6): DGGITQSPKYLFRKEGQNVTLSCEQNLNHDAMYWYRQDPGQGLRLIYYSQIVNDFQKGDIAEGYSVSREKKESFPLTVTSAQKNPTAFYLCASSLQGTGANVLTFGAGSRLTVL.

The rearrangement uses TRBV25-1 and TRBJ1-3, with D possibly TRBD1 on 6 matching bases. The CDR3 covers 14 residues. In germline, CDR1 is MGHDK, CDR2 SYGVNS. The ends were cut back, 6 bases at V and 0 bases at J, with 9 bases in the middle. CDR3 in DNA: TGTGCCAGCAGCTTGACAGGCTCTGGAAACACCATATATTTT. Its translation is CASSLTGSGNTIYF. The variable domain in full, with the rest retrieved from reference TRBV25-1 and TRBJ1-3, is EADIYQTPRYLVIGTGKKITLECSQTMGHDKMYWYQQDPGMELHLIHYSYGVNSTEKGDLSSESTVSRIRTEHFPLTLESARPSHTSQYLCASSLTGSGNTIYFGEGSWLTVV.

This clone was recorded once. This chain links TRBV27 with TRBJ2-1; D unclear. V lost 4 bases to trimming and J lost 1 base, with 11 bases between them. The V gene's germline CDR1 is MNHEY and CDR2 SMNVEV (reference sequence). This CDR3 is built from 15 residues. The CDR3 region has the DNA TGTGCCAGCAGTTCCACAGTTCCATCCTACAATGAGCAGTTCTTC. Translated: CASSSTVPSYNEQFF.